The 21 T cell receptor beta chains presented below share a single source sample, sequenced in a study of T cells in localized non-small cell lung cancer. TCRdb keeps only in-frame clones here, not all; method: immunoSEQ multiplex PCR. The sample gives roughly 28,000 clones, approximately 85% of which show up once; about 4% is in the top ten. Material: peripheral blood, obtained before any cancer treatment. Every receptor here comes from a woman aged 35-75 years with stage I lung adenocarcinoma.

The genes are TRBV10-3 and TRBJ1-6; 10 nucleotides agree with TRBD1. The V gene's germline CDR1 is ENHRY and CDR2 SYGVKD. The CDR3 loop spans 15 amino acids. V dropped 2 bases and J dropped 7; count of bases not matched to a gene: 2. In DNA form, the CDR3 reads TGTGCCATCAGTGAGATGGACAGGGGGAATTCACCCCTCCACTTT. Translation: CAISEMDRGNSPLHF.

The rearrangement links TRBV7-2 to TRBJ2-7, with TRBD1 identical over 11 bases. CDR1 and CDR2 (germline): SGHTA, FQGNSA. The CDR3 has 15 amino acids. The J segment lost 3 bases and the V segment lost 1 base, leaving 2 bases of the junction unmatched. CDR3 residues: CASSLGGTGGYEQYF. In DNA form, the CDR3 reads TGTGCCAGCAGCTTAGGTGGGACAGGGGGCTACGAGCAGTACTTC.

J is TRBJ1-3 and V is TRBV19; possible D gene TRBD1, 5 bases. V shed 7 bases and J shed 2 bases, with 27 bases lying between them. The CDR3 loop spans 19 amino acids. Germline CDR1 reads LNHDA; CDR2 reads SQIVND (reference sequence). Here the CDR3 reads CASTYRGTRNVRAGNTIYF. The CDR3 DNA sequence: TGTGCCAGTACCTATCGAGGGACCAGAAACGTCAGGGCTGGAAACACCATATATTTT. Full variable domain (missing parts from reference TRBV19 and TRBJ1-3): DGGITQSPKYLFRKEGQNVTLSCEQNLNHDAMYWYRQDPGQGLRLIYYSQIVNDFQKGDIAEGYSVSREKKESFPLTVTSAQKNPTAFYLCASTYRGTRNVRAGNTIYFGEGSWLTVV.

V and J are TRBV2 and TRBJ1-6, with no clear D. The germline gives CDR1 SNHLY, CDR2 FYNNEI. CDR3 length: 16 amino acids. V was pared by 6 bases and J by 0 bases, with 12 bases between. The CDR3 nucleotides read TGTGCCAGCAGAGCTTTCGGGAGCTCCTATAATTCACCCCTCCACTTT. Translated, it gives CASRAFGSSYNSPLHF.

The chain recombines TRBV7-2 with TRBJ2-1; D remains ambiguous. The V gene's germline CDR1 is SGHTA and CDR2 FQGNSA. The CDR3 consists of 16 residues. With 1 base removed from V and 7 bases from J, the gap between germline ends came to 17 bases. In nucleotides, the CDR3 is TGTGCCAGCAGCTTAGGTTGGAGCCCTAGGAGTAATGAGCAGTTCTTC. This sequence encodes CASSLGWSPRSNEQFF.

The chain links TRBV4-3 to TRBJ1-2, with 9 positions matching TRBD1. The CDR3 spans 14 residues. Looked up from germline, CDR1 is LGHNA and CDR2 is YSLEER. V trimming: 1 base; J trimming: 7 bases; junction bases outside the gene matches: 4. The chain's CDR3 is CASSQVGQGSGYTF. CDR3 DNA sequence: TGCGCCAGCAGCCAAGTTGGACAGGGGAGTGGCTACACCTTC.

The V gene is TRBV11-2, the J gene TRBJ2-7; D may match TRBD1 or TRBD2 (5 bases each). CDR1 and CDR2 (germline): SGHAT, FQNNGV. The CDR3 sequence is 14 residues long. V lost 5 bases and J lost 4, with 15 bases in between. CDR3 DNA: TGTGCCAGCAGCCAAGGGACGGTCCCTTACGAGCAGTACTTC. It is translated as CASSQGTVPYEQYF.

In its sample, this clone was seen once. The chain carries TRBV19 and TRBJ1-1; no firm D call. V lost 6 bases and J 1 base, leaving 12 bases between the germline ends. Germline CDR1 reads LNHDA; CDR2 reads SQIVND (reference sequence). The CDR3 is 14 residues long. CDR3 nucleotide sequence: TGTGCCAGTAGACTACTGACGGGGAACACTGAAGCTTTCTTT. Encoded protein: CASRLLTGNTEAFF.

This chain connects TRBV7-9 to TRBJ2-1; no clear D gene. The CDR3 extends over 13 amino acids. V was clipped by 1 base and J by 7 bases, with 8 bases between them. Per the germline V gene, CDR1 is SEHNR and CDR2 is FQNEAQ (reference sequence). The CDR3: CASSLVIGNEQFF. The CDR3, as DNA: TGTGCCAGCAGCTTAGTTATAGGAAATGAGCAGTTCTTC.

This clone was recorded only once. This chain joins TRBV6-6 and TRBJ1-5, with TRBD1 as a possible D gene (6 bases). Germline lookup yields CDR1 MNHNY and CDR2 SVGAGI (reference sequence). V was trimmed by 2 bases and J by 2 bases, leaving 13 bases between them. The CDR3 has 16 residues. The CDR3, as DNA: TGTGCCAGCAGTTACCTGCCCGGGGGCGGCAATCAGCCCCAGCATTTT. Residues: CASSYLPGGGNQPQHF.

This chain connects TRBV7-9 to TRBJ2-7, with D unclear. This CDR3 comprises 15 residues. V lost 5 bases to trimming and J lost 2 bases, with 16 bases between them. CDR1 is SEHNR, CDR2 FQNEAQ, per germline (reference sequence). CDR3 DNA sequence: TGTGCCAGCAGCATTGGCCAGGCGGAGACCTACGAGCAGTACTTC. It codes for CASSIGQAETYEQYF.

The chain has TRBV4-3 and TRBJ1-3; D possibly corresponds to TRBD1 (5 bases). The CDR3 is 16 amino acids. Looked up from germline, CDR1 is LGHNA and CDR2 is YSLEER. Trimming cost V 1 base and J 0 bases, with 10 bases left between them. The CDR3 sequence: CASSQVGRGSGNTIYF. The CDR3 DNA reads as TGCGCCAGCAGCCAAGTCGGGAGGGGCTCTGGAAACACCATATATTTT.

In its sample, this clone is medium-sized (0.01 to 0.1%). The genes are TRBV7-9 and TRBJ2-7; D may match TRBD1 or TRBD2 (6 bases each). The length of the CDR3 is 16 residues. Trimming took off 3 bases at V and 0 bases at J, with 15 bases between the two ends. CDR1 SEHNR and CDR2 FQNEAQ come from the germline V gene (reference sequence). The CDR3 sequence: CASSFYTGGHSYEQYF. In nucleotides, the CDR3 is TGTGCCAGCAGCTTTTATACCGGGGGCCACTCCTACGAGCAGTACTTC. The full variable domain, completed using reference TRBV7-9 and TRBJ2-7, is DTGVSQNPRHKITKRGQNVTFRCDPISEHNRLYWYRQTLGQGPEFLTYFQNEAQLEKSRLLSDRFSAERPKGSFSTLEIQRTEQGDSAMYLCASSFYTGGHSYEQYFGPGTRLTVT.

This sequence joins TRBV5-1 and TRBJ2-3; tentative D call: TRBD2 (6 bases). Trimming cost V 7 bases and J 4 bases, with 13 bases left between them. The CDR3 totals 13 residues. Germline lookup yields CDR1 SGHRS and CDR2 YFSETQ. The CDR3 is CASWGVYADTQYF. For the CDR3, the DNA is TGCGCCAGCTGGGGGGTATACGCAGATACGCAGTATTTT.

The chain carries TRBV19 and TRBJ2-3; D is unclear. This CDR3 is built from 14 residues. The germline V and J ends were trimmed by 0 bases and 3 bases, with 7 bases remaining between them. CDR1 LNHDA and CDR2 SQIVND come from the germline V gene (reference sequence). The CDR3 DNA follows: TGTGCCAGTAGTATAGATCTACGAACAGATACGCAGTATTTT. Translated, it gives CASSIDLRTDTQYF.

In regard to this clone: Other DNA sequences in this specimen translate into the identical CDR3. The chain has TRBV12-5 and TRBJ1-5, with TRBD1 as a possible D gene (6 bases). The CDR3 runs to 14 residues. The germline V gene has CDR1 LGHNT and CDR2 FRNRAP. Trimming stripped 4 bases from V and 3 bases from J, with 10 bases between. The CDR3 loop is CASGWGQFNQPQHF. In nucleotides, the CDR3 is TGTGCTAGTGGTTGGGGGCAGTTCAATCAGCCCCAGCATTTT.

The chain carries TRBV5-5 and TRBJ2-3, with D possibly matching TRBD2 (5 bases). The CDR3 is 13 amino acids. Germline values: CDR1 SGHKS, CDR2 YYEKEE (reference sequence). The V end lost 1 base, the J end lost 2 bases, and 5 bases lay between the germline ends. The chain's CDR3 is CASSLRDTDTQYF. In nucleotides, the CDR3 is TGTGCCAGCAGCTTGCGGGACACAGATACGCAGTATTTT.

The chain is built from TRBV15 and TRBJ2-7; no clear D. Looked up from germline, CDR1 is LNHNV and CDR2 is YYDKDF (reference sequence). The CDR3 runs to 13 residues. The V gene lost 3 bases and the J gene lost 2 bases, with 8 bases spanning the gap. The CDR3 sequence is CATSRGNPYEQYF. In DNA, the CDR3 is TGTGCCACCAGCAGGGGCAACCCCTACGAGCAGTACTTC.

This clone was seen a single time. The DNA of the CDR3 is TGCGCCAGCAGTCAGGGGACTAGTCCATCCTACGAGCAGTACTTC. It yields the protein CASSQGTSPSYEQYF. V and J are TRBV23-1 and TRBJ2-7, with 8 bases aligning to TRBD2. TRBV23-1 falls under the ORF class, with uncertain function. V gave up 3 bases and J gave up 1 base; unmatched junction bases: 5. The CDR3 runs 15 residues.

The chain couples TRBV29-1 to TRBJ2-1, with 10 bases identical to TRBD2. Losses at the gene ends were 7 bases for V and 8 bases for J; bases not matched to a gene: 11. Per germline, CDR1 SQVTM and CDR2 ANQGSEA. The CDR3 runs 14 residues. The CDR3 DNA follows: TGCAGCGGAAGACGAGCGGGGGGGCCGGATGAGCAGTTCTTC. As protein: CSGRRAGGPDEQFF.

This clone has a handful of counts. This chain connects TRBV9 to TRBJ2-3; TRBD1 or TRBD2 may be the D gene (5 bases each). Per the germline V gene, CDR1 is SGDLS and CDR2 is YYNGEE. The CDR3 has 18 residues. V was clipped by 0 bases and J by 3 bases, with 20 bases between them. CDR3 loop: CASSVGLVLPGGTDTQYF. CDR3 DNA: TGTGCCAGCAGCGTAGGTCTTGTCCTCCCTGGGGGTACAGATACGCAGTATTTT.